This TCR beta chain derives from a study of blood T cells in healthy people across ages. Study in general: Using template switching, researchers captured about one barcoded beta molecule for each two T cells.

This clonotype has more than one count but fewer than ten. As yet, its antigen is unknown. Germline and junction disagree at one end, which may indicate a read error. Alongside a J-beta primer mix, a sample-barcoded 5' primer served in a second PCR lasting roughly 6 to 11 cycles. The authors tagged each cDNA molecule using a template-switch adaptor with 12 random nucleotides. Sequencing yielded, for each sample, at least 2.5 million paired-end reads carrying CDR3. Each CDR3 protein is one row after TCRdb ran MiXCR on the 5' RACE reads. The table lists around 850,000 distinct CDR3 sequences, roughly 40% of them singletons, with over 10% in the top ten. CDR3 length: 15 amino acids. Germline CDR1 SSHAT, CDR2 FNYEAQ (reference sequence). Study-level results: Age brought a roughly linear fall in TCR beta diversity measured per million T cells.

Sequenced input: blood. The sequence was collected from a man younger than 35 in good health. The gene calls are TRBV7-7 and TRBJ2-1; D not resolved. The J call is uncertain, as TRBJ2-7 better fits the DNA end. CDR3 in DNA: TGTGCTAGCAGCTTAGCACCTAACAGCTACAATGAGCAGTACTTC. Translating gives CASSLAPNSYNEQYF.